The 10 T cell receptor beta chains in this list originate from one sample, sequenced in a study of regulatory T cells in long-lasting Graves disease. Library construction for TCR beta used iRepertoire HTBI primers and Arm-PCR of CDR3 regions. TCRdb re-called the multiplex PCR reads with MiXCR, one entry per CDR3 protein. Of a few hundred thousand distinct CDR3 sequences detected, roughly 16% appear once; the ten largest clones hold over 20%. The time point is: newly diagnosed GD, antithyroid drugs for less than 3 months. The TCR library was prepared using RNA isolated from PBMCs. The same sample was also studied in work on T cells in Graves' hyperthyroidism and ophthalmopathy.

The sequences come from peripheral blood mononuclear cells (PBMCs), collected at new diagnosis, from a patient treated with antithyroid drugs. The receptors derive from a woman under 30 with Graves disease.

This clonotype occurred many times. The chain couples TRBV20-1 to TRBJ2-5; a possible D gene is TRBD2 (5 bases). The V gene lost 8 bases and the J gene lost 0 bases, with 7 bases spanning the gap. Per germline, CDR1 DFQATT and CDR2 SNEGSKA (reference sequence). The CDR3 contains 11 residues. The DNA for the CDR3 is TGCAGTTCCGGGAACCAAGAGACCCAGTACTTC. This encodes CSSGNQETQYF.

This chain joins TRBV4-1 and TRBJ2-2, with TRBD2 matching over 10 bases. CDR3 length: 20 residues. Germline loops: CDR1 MGHRA, CDR2 YSYEKL. Trimming at V came to 3 bases and at J to 3 bases, leaving 16 bases not matched to a gene. CDR3 amino acids: CASSHKLSASGGRDTGELFF. The CDR3 coding sequence is TGCGCCAGCAGCCACAAGTTGTCCGCTAGCGGGGGCCGGGACACCGGGGAGCTGTTTTTT.

This clonotype was detected a few times. The gene calls are TRBV2 and TRBJ1-4, with TRBD1 as a possible D gene (5 bases). With 4 bases removed from V and 8 bases from J, the gap between germline ends came to 5 bases. The CDR3 extends over 11 amino acids. The germline V gene encodes CDR1 SNHLY and CDR2 FYNNEI. The CDR3 nucleotides are TGTGCCAGCAGTGGGACAGAAAAACTGTTTTTT. This sequence encodes CASSGTEKLFF.

This clonotype has ten or more counts. The V and J genes are TRBV5-1 and TRBJ2-5; 11 bases line up with TRBD2. The J call is in doubt because the DNA end fits TRBJ2-1 better. CDR3 length: 15 amino acids. CDR1 and CDR2 from the germline V gene are SGHRS and YFSETQ. The DNA for the CDR3 is TGCGCCAGCAGCCCGGGACTAGCGGCTCACAATGAGCAGTTCTTC. Amino acid sequence: CASSPGLAAHNEQFF.

Ten or more counts support this clonotype. The chain combines TRBV28 with TRBJ2-2; D may be TRBD2 (6 bases). The CDR3 contains 10 residues. The germline V and J ends were trimmed by 4 bases and 14 bases, with 8 bases remaining between them. The germline V gene encodes CDR1 MDHEN and CDR2 SYDVKM. The CDR3 DNA is TGTGCCAGCAGTTCCGGGAGTCTGTTTTTT. Protein: CASSSGSLFF.

This clonotype was picked up many times. The rearrangement uses TRBV18 and TRBJ2-5, with unresolved D. CDR3 length equals 14 residues. Looked up from germline, CDR1 is KGHSH and CDR2 is LQKENI. Trimming cost V 1 base and J 2 bases, with 8 bases left between them. The CDR3 bases are TGTGCCAGCTCACCACAGGACGGTCAAGAGACCCAGTACTTC. Translated, it gives CASSPQDGQETQYF.

The V and J genes are TRBV11-1 and TRBJ2-7, with TRBD2 matching over 15 bases. V lost 1 base to trimming and J lost 1 base; unmatched junction nucleotides: 8. CDR1 and CDR2 from the germline V gene are SGHAT and FQDESV (reference sequence). The CDR3 is made up of 19 amino acids. DNA for the CDR3: TGTGCCAGCAGCTTAGGCATGATGGGACTAGCGGGGGGATCCTACGAGCAGTACTTC. This sequence encodes CASSLGMMGLAGGSYEQYF.

This clonotype has ten or more counts. The chain has TRBV6-9 and TRBJ2-3; 12 bases match TRBD1. This CDR3 is 15 amino acids long. Germline V gene lookup returns CDR1 MNHGY and CDR2 SVAAGI. After removal of 4 bases from V and 8 bases from J, the junction contained 7 bases not matched to a gene. As DNA, the CDR3 is TGTGCCAGCAGTTGGGGACAGGGGGCGATGGGTACGCAGTATTTT. Its translation is CASSWGQGAMGTQYF.

This clonotype showed up many times. The chain joins TRBV7-3 to TRBJ2-3, with D hard to call. The length of the CDR3 is 13 residues. CDR1 SGHTA and CDR2 FQGTGA come from the germline V gene. The ends were cut back, 5 bases at V and 4 bases at J, with 10 bases in the middle. The CDR3 coding sequence is TGTGCCAGCAGCGCCGGCTCAGCAGATACGCAGTATTTT. Amino acid sequence: CASSAGSADTQYF.

This clonotype has at least ten counts. A read error may account for a junction end that differs from germline. The chain employs TRBV6-1 and TRBJ1-2; 9 bases fit TRBD1. The germline gives CDR1 MNHNS, CDR2 SASEGT. There are 11 residues in the CDR3. The CDR3 DNA is TGTGCCAGCAGCAGAGGGGACAGGGCAATCTTC. Its translation: CASSRGDRAIF.